Shown below are 3 T cell receptor beta chains from a single sample sequenced in a study of T cell changes during pregnancy in multiple sclerosis (dated by TCRdb to about 2019). The library was generated by the immunoSEQ multiplex PCR assay. TCRdb holds this immuneACCESS table with in-frame rearrangements only. Some clones are missing; in checked studies, unresolved V genes explain under half, and the rest has no known cause. The sample includes about 51,000 clones, with approximately 94% observed a single time. The ten largest clones represent around 0.6% of the sample. Material: CD4+ T cells from peripheral blood mononuclear cells, obtained in the second trimester of pregnancy. The receptors were sampled from a female donor with multiple sclerosis, enrolled in a pregnancy study.

The rearrangement uses TRBV7-6 and TRBJ1-4, with a tentative D call TRBD1 (5 bases). V lost 1 base and J lost 3, with 15 bases in between. CDR1 is SGHVS and CDR2 is FNYEAQ in the germline V gene. The CDR3 totals 17 residues. The CDR3 protein is CASSLGGRAGANEKLFF. The CDR3, as DNA: TGTGCCAGCAGCTTAGGGGGCAGGGCTGGAGCTAATGAAAAACTGTTTTTT.

This clone was observed a few times. V gene TRBV30 combines with J gene TRBJ1-1, with 7 bases matching TRBD1. Germline V gene data show CDR1 as GTSNPN and CDR2 as SVGIG (reference sequence). The CDR3 is 12 amino acids. J was trimmed by 12 bases and V by 1 base; bases with no gene match: 8. The CDR3 sequence: CAWSGRGSLSFF. The CDR3 nucleotides read TGTGCCTGGAGTGGCAGGGGGAGTTTGTCTTTCTTT.

Concerning this clone: The junction does not match germline at one end; this may be a read error. The rearrangement joins TRBV6-7 to TRBJ1-3; maybe TRBD1 (6 bases). TRBV6-7 is annotated as an ORF whose role is uncertain. CDR3 length equals 15 residues. This chain's CDR3 is CASRRTGPAGNAIYF. CDR3 in DNA: TGTGCCAGCAGACGCACAGGGCCAGCTGGAAACGCCATATATTTT.